This TCR beta chain was found in a study of CXCR3-negative and CXCR3-positive naive CD8 T cells. Germline V gives CDR1 MGHDK, CDR2 SYGVNS. The CDR3 has 14 residues. 5' RACE with UMI labels generated the TRB cDNA libraries. Reprocessing the 5' RACE reads, TCRdb reports a single entry for every CDR3 protein and omits DNA. The sample's table shows more than 45,000 distinct CDR3 sequences. Sequencing was performed on naive CXCR3- CD8+ T cells from blood. The subset: CD45RO-CCR7+CD27+CD95- naive CD8+ T cells lacking CXCR3 (TNR3-). This TCR was sampled from a human donor in good health. Some clones in this sample may be carry-over from other donors' samples. The chain recombines TRBV25-1 with TRBJ1-5; lacking DNA, the TRBD1 call made by TCRdb goes unchecked. CDR3: CASSEWGADQPQHF.